These T cell receptor beta chains were read from a single sample in a study of shared clonotypes between healthy human individuals. The assay was immunoSEQ multiplex PCR, and TCRdb's table has in-frame clones only and misses some. The table lists about 990,000 clones, approximately 78% of them singletons. Sequences were obtained from memory CD4+ T cells from PBMCs. These receptors came from a man younger than 35 in good health. Some clones in this sample may be carry-over from other donors' samples. Each CDR3 is given with its conserved first and last residue. A D gene is named only where the DNA matches it firmly. Clone sizes are given selectively: once, few, many, or a class where the clone is expanded.

- TRBD1 TRBJ1-5 TRBV7-2 TGTGCCAGCAGCTTCGACAGGGGTAAGGGCAATCAGCCCCAGCATTTT CASSFDRGKGNQPQHF
- - TRBJ2-2 TRBV14 TGTGCCAGCAGCCAAGATAGGCGACCCGTGGGCACCGGGGAGCTGTTTTTT CASSQDRRPVGTGELFF
- - TRBJ2-5 TRBV15 TGTGCCACCAGCAGAGAAGAGGGAAGAACCCAGTACTTC CATSREEGRTQYF
- - TRBJ1-5 TRBV6-1 TGTGCCAGCAGTGAAGGGATCTTGACCCAGCATTTT CASSEGILTQHF
- - TRBJ1-3 TRBV4-1 TGCGCCAGCAGCCTACCCGGGACAAGGGGGACCTCTGGAAACACCATATATTTT CASSLPGTRGTSGNTIYF
- - TRBJ2-1 TRBV28 TGTGCCAGCACACCTCTAGCGAGGGCCTACAATGAGCAGTTCTTC CASTPLARAYNEQFF
- TRBD1 TRBJ1-1 TRBV28 TGTGCCAGCAGGGCCACAGGGGGCACTGAAGCTTTCTTT CASRATGGTEAFF
- TRBD2 TRBJ2-7 TRBV18 TGTGCCAGCTCACCGATTAGCGGGAGCACCGCCGAGCAGTACTTC CASSPISGSTAEQYF
once TRBD1 TRBJ1-2 TRBV5-1 TGCGCCAGCAGCTTGGAGGCGGACAGGGTGGATGGCTACACCTTC CASSLEADRVDGYTF
- TRBD1 TRBJ1-3 TRBV28 TGTGCCACCCTAACCCCATACGGGACAGGGCTTTCCCTCTTGGGAAACACCATATATTTT CATLTPYGTGLSLLGNTIYF
few TRBD1 TRBJ1-2 TRBV2 TGTGCCAGCAGTCCGGGACAGGGGATAATTGGCTACACCTTC CASSPGQGIIGYTF
- - TRBJ2-2 TRBV7-3 TGTGCCAGCAGCTTTTCTAACGGGGAGCTGTTTTTT CASSFSNGELFF
few - TRBJ2-1 TRBV30 TGTGCCTGGAGTATGGACATCCTCAATGAGCAGTTCTTC CAWSMDILNEQFF
- - TRBJ1-2 TRBV28 TGTGCCAGCCGACAAGGAGCTAACTATGGCTACACCTTC CASRQGANYGYTF
once - TRBJ1-1 TRBV7-8 TGTGCCAGCAGCTCTGGGTCCTACGCTGAAGCTTTCTTT CASSSGSYAEAFF
- - TRBJ2-3 TRBV28 TGTGCCAGCAGTGCTAGCGCCCCCGGGGCAGATACGCAGTATTTT CASSASAPGADTQYF
- TRBD1 TRBJ1-3 TRBV4-1 TGCGCCAGCAGCCCCGGGACAGGGCCTGGAAACACCATATATTTT CASSPGTGPGNTIYF
- TRBD1 TRBJ1-4 TRBV5-6 TGTGCCAGCAGCTCCACGACAGGGGGGGGAGAAAAACTGTTTTTT CASSSTTGGGEKLFF
- TRBD1 TRBJ1-4 TRBV5-1 TGCGCCAGCTACCCCGGACTCCGGGACAGTAATGAAAAACTGTTTTTT CASYPGLRDSNEKLFF
- - TRBJ1-2 TRBV7-8 TGTGCCAGCAGCTTAAATCCAGAGCAGTATGGCTACACCTTC CASSLNPEQYGYTF
- - TRBJ1-6 TRBV27 TGTGCCAGTGGAAGGGGTTCCTATAATTCACCCCTCCACTTT CASGRGSYNSPLHF
- TRBD1 TRBJ2-5 TRBV7-9 TGTGCCAGCAGCTCCAGGACCAGGGGGCATCAGCAGTACTTC CASSSRTRGHQQYF
- - TRBJ2-7 TRBV10-3 TGTGCCATCAGTGAAGGGGGCTACGAGCAGTACTTC CAISEGGYEQYF
- - TRBJ1-5 TRBV7-2 TGTGCCAGCAGGATCGGGGGTGGTAGCAATCAGCCCCAGCATTTT CASRIGGGSNQPQHF
- TRBD2 TRBJ2-5 TRBV4-2 TGTGCCAGCAGCCAAGTGCACAGAAAGGGACTAGCGGTTCAAGAGACCCAGTACTTC CASSQVHRKGLAVQETQYF
few - TRBJ1-1 TRBV7-9 TGTGCCAGCAGCTTTGTCGCGGGAAACACTGAAGCTTTCTTT CASSFVAGNTEAFF
- - TRBJ2-3 TRBV5-8 TGTGCCAGCAGCTTGGGCGGACAGAGCACAGATACGCAGTATTTT CASSLGGQSTDTQYF
- - TRBJ1-5 TRBV7-9 TGTGCCAGCAGCCCTATCAATCAGCCCCAGCATTTT CASSPINQPQHF
- - TRBJ2-2 TRBV9 TGTGCCAGCAGCGTAGTCGGGTATACCGGGGAGCTGTTTTTT CASSVVGYTGELFF
few - TRBJ2-5 TRBV7-9 TGTGCCAGCAGCTTAGGGAGTTGGGGGACCCAGTACTTC CASSLGSWGTQYF
- - TRBJ1-2 TRBV6-1 TGTGCCAGCAGTGGAAGTACTACACAGGGCCTCTATGGCTACACCTTC CASSGSTTQGLYGYTF
- - TRBJ2-1 TRBV5-4 TGTGCCAGCAGCTATACTTCCTACAATGAGCAGTTCTTC CASSYTSYNEQFF
- - TRBJ2-7 TRBV6-1 TGTGCCAGCAGTACCCCCGGGGGAAGTAACGAGCAGTACTTC CASSTPGGSNEQYF
- TRBD1 TRBJ1-5 TRBV2 TGTGCCAGCAGACAGGGGGAGGGAAGCAATCAGCCCCAGCATTTT CASRQGEGSNQPQHF
once - TRBJ1-4 TRBV15 TGTGCCACCAGCAGAGTTGGGGGGCTGGAGAATGAAAAACTGTTTTTT CATSRVGGLENEKLFF
- - TRBJ1-1 TRBV5-1 TGCGCCAGCAGCTTGGAGCTTGTAGGGACTGAAGCTTTCTTT CASSLELVGTEAFF
- - TRBJ1-5 TRBV5-4 TGTGCCAGCAGCCTCGGCCCTCCTCAGCCCCAGCATTTT CASSLGPPQPQHF
few - TRBJ1-2 TRBV7-8 TGTGCCAGCAGCTTAGATAACTATGGCTACACCTTC CASSLDNYGYTF
- - TRBJ2-3 TRBV4-2 TGTGCCAGCAGCCAAGTCGGGCTCTTCGGAAGCACAGATACGCAGTATTTT CASSQVGLFGSTDTQYF
- - TRBJ2-7 TRBV18 TGTGCCAGCTCACCCACCGGGCCTCTAGAAGGCGAGCAGTACTTC CASSPTGPLEGEQYF
- TRBD1 TRBJ2-3 TRBV29-1 TGCAGCGTAGACAGGGGTGAAGATACGCAGTATTTT CSVDRGEDTQYF
- TRBD1 TRBJ1-2 TRBV5-6 TGTGCCAGCAGCCCTCGGTCAGGGGGTATTAGCTACACCTTC CASSPRSGGISYTF
- - TRBJ1-2 TRBV28 TGTGCCAGCAGTTTCGGGAGGGTGACAAACTATGGCTACACCTTC CASSFGRVTNYGYTF
few - TRBJ2-7 TRBV2 TGTGCCAGCAGCCCCTGGGGGCGGGAGACATACGAGCAGTACTTC CASSPWGRETYEQYF
- TRBD2 TRBJ2-1 TRBV5-1 TGCGCCAGCAGCTTGGCCACGGTAGCGGGAATGTCTGAGCAGTTCTTC CASSLATVAGMSEQFF
- - TRBJ2-7 TRBV7-3 TGTGCCAGCAGCTTTGCTCGGGGCTCCTACGAGCAGTACTTC CASSFARGSYEQYF
- - TRBJ1-1 TRBV9 TGTGCCAGCAGCGCCCGTGCGGAGAACACTGAAGCTTTCTTT CASSARAENTEAFF
many TRBD1 TRBJ2-7 TRBV4-1 TGCGCCAGCAGCCAACGGACAGGGGACGAGCAGTACTTC CASSQRTGDEQYF
once - TRBJ2-3 TRBV9 TGTGCCAGCAGCCCACCAGGCCCCGGTACGCAGTATTTT CASSPPGPGTQYF
- - TRBJ2-3 TRBV7-2 TGTGCCAGCAGCTTAGTCCCGGGGGCTAGCACAGATACGCAGTATTTT CASSLVPGASTDTQYF
- - TRBJ2-5 TRBV28 TGTGCCAGCAGTACGACTCGGTCCCTGAGTACCCAGTACTTC CASSTTRSLSTQYF
- - TRBJ2-3 TRBV9 TGTGCCAGCAGCGCAGATCTTCAAATCCCAAGCACAGATACGCAGTATTTT CASSADLQIPSTDTQYF
- TRBD2 TRBJ2-7 TRBV11-2 TGTGCCAGCAGCTCGGCACTAGCGGGAGGGAAGTACGAGCAGTACTTC CASSSALAGGKYEQYF